The 25 T cell receptor beta chains in this list originate from one sample, sequenced in a study of neoadjuvant anti-PD-1 for oral cavity cancer. Profiled with immunoSEQ multiplex PCR; TCRdb holds only in-frame clones, not every one. The table lists roughly 40,000 clones, 77% of them singletons. Time point given: after neoadjuvant nivolumab, at surgical resection. The sequences come from PBMCs, collected after nivolumab (anti-PD-1) treatment. These receptors all come from a person between 35 and 79 years old with oral cavity squamous cell carcinoma.

The chain has TRBV11-2 and TRBJ2-1, with D possibly being TRBD1 or TRBD2 (6 bases each). V shed 5 bases and J shed 7 bases, with 12 bases lying between them. The V gene's germline CDR1 is SGHAT and CDR2 FQNNGV. The CDR3 length is 13 residues. The DNA for the CDR3 is TGTGCCAGCAGCCCAGGAGGGGGGAATGAGCAGTTCTTC. Amino acid sequence: CASSPGGGNEQFF.

The chain joins TRBV6-1 to TRBJ2-1; no clear D. CDR1 and CDR2 from the germline V gene are MNHNS and SASEGT. The CDR3 consists of 12 residues. The V end lost 6 bases, the J end lost 6 bases, and 9 bases lay between the germline ends. This chain's CDR3 is CASRDLLNEQFF. CDR3 nucleotides: TGTGCCAGCAGAGACCTTCTCAATGAGCAGTTCTTC.

The genes are TRBV27 and TRBJ2-5; D is possibly TRBD1 (6 bases). Looked up from germline, CDR1 is MNHEY and CDR2 is SMNVEV (reference sequence). The CDR3 is made up of 14 amino acids. Deletions cut 3 bases from V and 4 bases from J, with 12 bases between. CDR3 residues: CASSFRTDLETQYF. The CDR3 bases are TGTGCCAGCAGTTTCCGGACAGACCTAGAGACCCAGTACTTC.

The chain joins TRBV28 to TRBJ1-5, with D unclear. The CDR3 consists of 12 residues. CDR1 is MDHEN, CDR2 SYDVKM, per germline. The V end was cut by 6 bases, the J end by 4 bases, with 7 bases between. CDR3 coding DNA: TGTGCCAGCAGCCCTGGGAATCAGCCCCAGCATTTT. Translating gives CASSPGNQPQHF.

The V and J genes are TRBV7-8 and TRBJ2-3; 7 bases align to TRBD2. The J segment lost 4 bases and the V segment lost 3 bases, leaving 4 bases of the junction unmatched. This CDR3 spans 14 amino acids. In germline, CDR1 is SGHVS, CDR2 FQNEAQ. The CDR3 DNA is TGTGCCAGCAGCTTGGGCGGGAGCTCAGATACGCAGTATTTT. Translating it yields CASSLGGSSDTQYF.

This clone was recorded a few times. The chain has TRBV19 and TRBJ2-1, with 7 bases matching TRBD1. The V segment lost 5 bases and the J segment 4 bases; nucleotides outside the gene matches: 11. There are 16 residues in the CDR3. Germline CDR1 is LNHDA and CDR2 is SQIVND (reference sequence). The DNA of the CDR3 is TGTGCCAGTAGTCATTCCCCGGGACAGCTTTACAATGAGCAGTTCTTC. Protein: CASSHSPGQLYNEQFF. Full variable domain (rest looked up from reference TRBV19 and TRBJ2-1): DGGITQSPKYLFRKEGQNVTLSCEQNLNHDAMYWYRQDPGQGLRLIYYSQIVNDFQKGDIAEGYSVSREKKESFPLTVTSAQKNPTAFYLCASSHSPGQLYNEQFFGPGTRLTVL.

In this sample, this clone turned up a few times. V gene TRBV19 combines with J gene TRBJ1-1; no definite D call. CDR1 is LNHDA and CDR2 is SQIVND in the germline V gene (reference sequence). This CDR3 has 13 amino acids. V shed 6 bases and J shed 7 bases, with 15 bases lying between them. The CDR3 loop reads CASSPDGEVEAFF. The DNA for the CDR3 is TGTGCCAGTAGCCCGGACGGGGAAGTTGAAGCTTTCTTT.

The chain couples TRBV5-1 to TRBJ1-6; D ambiguous. V lost 2 bases and J lost 8, with 8 bases in between. Germline V gene data show CDR1 as SGHRS and CDR2 as YFSETQ. The CDR3 totals 13 residues. The CDR3 sequence is CASSLGVDSPLHF. Written as DNA, the CDR3 is TGCGCCAGCAGCTTAGGAGTAGATTCACCCCTCCACTTT.

This chain connects TRBV11-3 to TRBJ2-2; 8 positions match TRBD2. Germline V gives CDR1 SGHNT, CDR2 YENEEA. The CDR3 spans 14 residues. V lost 4 bases to trimming and J lost 6 bases; unmatched junction nucleotides: 4. CDR3 sequence reads: CASSSGGGPGELFF. CDR3 bases: TGTGCCAGCAGCTCCGGGGGGGGTCCCGGGGAGCTGTTTTTT.

This rearrangement joins TRBV7-3 to TRBJ2-7; D possibly corresponds to TRBD2 (6 bases). Trimming left V 5 bases short and J 0 bases short, with 8 bases between. The CDR3 has 13 residues. CDR1 and CDR2 (germline): SGHTA, FQGTGA. The CDR3 region has the DNA TGTGCCAGCAGCCAGACTAGCTCCTACGAGCAGTACTTC. Encoded protein: CASSQTSSYEQYF.

The rearrangement links TRBV6-6 to TRBJ1-2; 11 bases are shared with TRBD1. Germline loops: CDR1 MNHNY, CDR2 SVGAGI (reference sequence). The V and J ends lost 5 bases and 6 bases, in that order; junction bases with no gene match: 8. There are 15 residues in the CDR3. The CDR3 DNA is TGTGCCAGCAGTGACGGACAGGGGGCGTACGATGGCTACACCTTC. Its protein is CASSDGQGAYDGYTF.

V and J are TRBV6-5 and TRBJ1-6; no reliable D call. This CDR3 contains 14 residues. The germline gives CDR1 MNHEY, CDR2 SVGAGI. V was shortened by 9 bases and J by 6 bases, with 15 bases between the two germline ends. This chain's CDR3 is CASSRGPGNSPLHF. In DNA, the CDR3 is TGTGCCAGTTCACGAGGGCCGGGTAATTCACCCCTCCACTTT.

The chain recombines TRBV5-4 with TRBJ2-5, with TRBD2 matching over 11 bases. The CDR3 runs to 15 residues. V gave up 4 bases and J gave up 2 bases; unmatched junction bases: 4. Germline loops: CDR1 SGHNT, CDR2 YYREEE (reference sequence). CDR3 nucleotide sequence: TGTGCCAGCAGCGTGGGACTAGCGGATCAAGAGACCCAGTACTTC. Its protein product is CASSVGLADQETQYF.

The sample holds a few counts of this clone. V is TRBV5-6 and J is TRBJ2-1, with D tentatively TRBD1 (6 bases). The CDR3 is made up of 15 amino acids. Germline-derived CDR1 and CDR2 are SGHDT and YYEEEE. V dropped 4 bases and J dropped 4 bases, with 15 bases sitting between them. The CDR3 sequence is CASSVRRTEYNEQFF. The CDR3 coding sequence is TGTGCCAGCAGCGTCCGCCGGACAGAATACAATGAGCAGTTCTTC.

The gene calls are TRBV7-8 and TRBJ2-3; TRBD2 matches at 8 bases. With 5 bases clipped from V and 5 bases from J, the junction kept 9 bases outside the gene matches. CDR1 is SGHVS, CDR2 FQNEAQ, per germline. The CDR3 has 15 residues. CDR3 in DNA: TGTGCCAGCAGCGCGTTAGCGGGGTCAGTAGATACGCAGTATTTT. It specifies CASSALAGSVDTQYF.

The gene calls are TRBV19 and TRBJ1-6; D not certain. Germline V gives CDR1 LNHDA, CDR2 SQIVND (reference sequence). The V end was cut by 4 bases, the J end by 9 bases, with 16 bases between. This CDR3 contains 15 residues. The CDR3 loop is CASSSLWEETSPLHF. DNA of the CDR3: TGTGCCAGTAGTAGCCTATGGGAGGAGACTTCACCCCTCCACTTT.

The chain recombines TRBV6-5 with TRBJ1-1, with a possible D match to TRBD1 (5 bases). This CDR3 is built from 14 residues. Germline V gives CDR1 MNHEY, CDR2 SVGAGI. Trimming stripped 2 bases from V and 4 bases from J, with 11 bases between. The CDR3 region is CASSYRDSSTEAFF. CDR3 DNA: TGTGCCAGCAGTTACCGGGACTCAAGCACTGAAGCTTTCTTT.

By its share, this clone is medium-sized. The genes are TRBV6-5 and TRBJ1-2; no firm D call. The CDR3 has 11 residues. CDR1 and CDR2 from the germline V gene are MNHEY and SVGAGI. V lost 7 bases to trimming and J lost 4 bases, with 7 bases between them. The CDR3 nucleotides are TGTGCCAGCATCGGCACCTATGGCTACACCTTC. Amino acid sequence: CASIGTYGYTF.

The chain employs TRBV9 and TRBJ1-1; D is possibly TRBD1 (5 bases). Trimming removed 3 bases from V and 0 bases from J, with 24 bases in between. Germline CDR1 SGDLS, CDR2 YYNGEE. The CDR3 has 19 residues. DNA of the CDR3: TGTGCCAGCAGCGCCCCCGGGACTGGCATCTATAGGGTGAACACTGAAGCTTTCTTT. It translates to CASSAPGTGIYRVNTEAFF.

V and J are TRBV5-8 and TRBJ2-5, with 9 bases lining up with TRBD1. This CDR3 has 14 amino acids. V lost 4 bases, J lost 5 bases, and 6 bases stayed unmatched. Germline-derived CDR1 and CDR2 are SGHTS and YDEGEE. CDR3 sequence: CASSVNRGRETQYF. The CDR3 coding sequence is TGTGCCAGCAGCGTGAACAGGGGGCGGGAGACCCAGTACTTC.

V and J are TRBV13 and TRBJ2-1, with a tentative D call TRBD1 (5 bases). V was trimmed by 6 bases and J by 8 bases, leaving 11 bases between them. The germline CDR1 and CDR2 sequences are PRHDT and FYEKMQ (reference sequence). CDR3 length equals 12 residues. The CDR3 sequence is CASSPDSHEQFF. DNA for the CDR3: TGTGCCAGCAGTCCCGACAGCCATGAGCAGTTCTTC.

This chain uses TRBV5-1 with TRBJ2-5, with D possibly called TRBD1 or TRBD2 (6 bases each). The V and J ends lost 3 bases and 5 bases respectively, with 17 bases between them. Per the germline V gene, CDR1 is SGHRS and CDR2 is YFSETQ. The CDR3 extends over 15 amino acids. The CDR3 DNA follows: TGCGCCAGCAGCTACCAGGGGAGGCCTCGGGAGACCCAGTACTTC. Translating it yields CASSYQGRPRETQYF.

The chain employs TRBV18 and TRBJ2-3; no clear D gene. The CDR3 spans 11 residues. Trimming shortened V by 3 bases and J by 5 bases, and 3 bases separated the two germline ends. Germline-derived CDR1 and CDR2 are KGHSH and LQKENI. The chain's CDR3 is CASSPRDTQYF. The CDR3 DNA reads TGTGCCAGCTCACCTCGAGATACGCAGTATTTT.

The rearrangement uses TRBV11-2 and TRBJ1-5, with D possibly TRBD1 on 5 matching bases. This CDR3 is 11 amino acids long. Germline lookup yields CDR1 SGHAT and CDR2 FQNNGV. Trimming took 5 bases from V and 15 from J, leaving 14 bases between them. CDR3 DNA sequence: TGTGCCAGCAGCGACAGCCTCTTTGGGCATTTT. It yields the protein CASSDSLFGHF. Drawing the rest from reference TRBV11-2 and TRBJ1-5, the complete variable domain is EAGVAQSPRYKIIEKRQSVAFWCNPISGHATLYWYQQILGQGPKLLIQFQNNGVVDDSQLPKDRFSAERLKGVDSTLKIQPAKLEDSAVYLCASSDSLFGHFGDGTRLSIL.

This clone was counted once. The V gene is TRBV29-1, the J gene TRBJ2-1, with 11 positions matching TRBD2. The CDR3 covers 15 residues. Germline CDR1 SQVTM, CDR2 ANQGSEA. The V gene end was trimmed by 6 bases and the J gene end by 4 bases; junction bases not matched to a gene: 8. CDR3 sequence reads: CSVDPGTSGYNEQFF. The DNA of the CDR3 is TGCAGCGTCGATCCCGGGACTAGCGGTTACAATGAGCAGTTCTTC.